A single sample is the source of the 12 T cell receptor beta chains below, sequenced in a study of control samples from healthy donors and cancer patients (TCRdb year 2020). The method behind the library was the immunoSEQ multiplex PCR assay. TCRdb limited this immuneACCESS table to in-frame rearrangements with V and J called. A share of clones is missing; checked studies link under half to unresolved V genes, and the rest is unexplained. This sample holds 150,000 to 200,000 clones; 88% were observed only once. The ten top clones hold approximately 4.9% of the sample. The sequenced sample consisted of blood. The source of these receptors is a woman aged 25 to 39 in good health.

The chain recombines TRBV27 with TRBJ2-1; D may correspond to TRBD1 or TRBD2 (5 bases each). Germline CDR1 is MNHEY and CDR2 is SMNVEV (reference sequence). The CDR3 has 12 residues. Trimming removed 2 bases at V and 12 bases at J, with 11 bases between. CDR3 loop: CASSLGGLGQFF. CDR3 DNA sequence: TGTGCCAGCAGTTTAGGGGGTCTGGGGCAGTTCTTC.

This sequence joins TRBV9 and TRBJ2-5; TRBD2 is a possible D gene (6 bases). The V end was cut by 1 base, the J end by 5 bases, with 9 bases between. CDR1 and CDR2 (germline): SGDLS, YYNGEE. The CDR3 is 13 amino acids. As DNA, the CDR3 is TGTGCCAGCAGCGTAACGGGGAGGGAGACCCAGTACTTC. Its translation is CASSVTGRETQYF.

V and J are TRBV30 and TRBJ1-6; TRBD1 is a possible D gene (6 bases). Per the germline V gene, CDR1 is GTSNPN and CDR2 is SVGIG (reference sequence). The CDR3 is made up of 12 amino acids. V lost 4 bases and J 15 bases, leaving 16 bases between the germline ends. CDR3 sequence reads: CAWTTKGGLLHF. The DNA of the CDR3 is TGTGCCTGGACTACAAAGGGGGGGCTCCTCCACTTT. The complete variable domain, with remaining parts taken from reference TRBV30 and TRBJ1-6, reads SQTIHQWPATLVQPVGSPLSLECTVEGTSNPNLYWYRQAAGRGLQLLFYSVGIGQISSEVPQNLSASRPQDRQFILSSKKLLLSDSGFYLCAWTTKGGLLHFGNGTRLTVT.

This clone has only a few counts. The genes are TRBV30 and TRBJ1-1; D gene unclear. The length of the CDR3 is 10 residues. Germline CDR1 is GTSNPN and CDR2 is SVGIG (reference sequence). Deletions cut 4 bases from V and 8 bases from J, with 8 bases between. The CDR3 protein is CAWIEVEAFF. The CDR3 region has the DNA TGTGCCTGGATAGAGGTGGAAGCTTTCTTT.

V gene TRBV27 combines with J gene TRBJ2-5; D gene unclear. Trimming pared 2 bases from V and 8 bases from J, leaving 12 bases between. CDR3 length: 13 amino acids. Germline loops: CDR1 MNHEY, CDR2 SMNVEV (reference sequence). DNA for the CDR3: TGTGCCAGCAGTTTACTACCCCCCGACACCCAGTACTTC. Translation gives CASSLLPPDTQYF.

The V and J genes are TRBV19 and TRBJ1-2; 7 bases line up with TRBD1. This CDR3 region has 17 residues. J lost 1 base, V lost 3 bases, and 11 bases had no gene match. CDR1 and CDR2 (germline): LNHDA, SQIVND (reference sequence). DNA for the CDR3: TGTGCCAGTAGTATTCGGCTCCGGCACAGGGGTAACTATGGCTACACCTTC. This encodes CASSIRLRHRGNYGYTF.

The chain uses TRBV2 and TRBJ1-1; TRBD1 matches at 10 bases. This CDR3 is built from 15 residues. V shed 8 bases, J shed 3 bases, and the junction held 9 bases outside the gene matches. Per the germline V gene, CDR1 is SNHLY and CDR2 is FYNNEI. The CDR3 sequence: CASCSMDRGDTEAFF. CDR3 DNA: TGTGCCAGCTGCTCCATGGACAGGGGGGACACTGAAGCTTTCTTT.

The chain joins TRBV6-6 to TRBJ2-3; 10 bases are shared with TRBD2. The CDR3 is made up of 15 amino acids. In germline, CDR1 is MNHNY, CDR2 SVGAGI (reference sequence). J was trimmed by 4 bases and V by 7 bases; bases with no gene match: 8. CDR3 residues: CASTPPSGSPDTQYF. CDR3 nucleotides: TGTGCCAGCACCCCGCCTAGCGGGAGTCCAGATACGCAGTATTTT.

V usage is TRBV30 and J usage is TRBJ2-2; D gene unclear. Trimming shortened V by 8 bases and J by 6 bases, and 13 bases separated the two germline ends. CDR1 is GTSNPN and CDR2 is SVGIG in the germline V gene (reference sequence). The CDR3 extends over 12 amino acids. The DNA for the CDR3 is TGTGCCGGAGCCCAGCCCGCCGGGGAGCTGTTTTTT. Residues: CAGAQPAGELFF.

This clone was detected only once. The rearrangement links TRBV6-5 to TRBJ1-2; 10 bases line up with TRBD1. Germline V gene data show CDR1 as MNHEY and CDR2 as SVGAGI. CDR3 length: 16 residues. Losses at the gene ends were 5 bases for V and 8 bases for J; bases not matched to a gene: 14. The CDR3 protein is CASSHYLPRDRGGYTF. In DNA form, the CDR3 reads TGTGCCAGCAGTCACTACTTACCCCGGGACAGGGGCGGCTACACCTTC.

The sample holds a few counts of this clone. V is TRBV11-2 and J is TRBJ1-2, with 7 bases matching TRBD1. The CDR3 extends over 13 amino acids. Germline lookup yields CDR1 SGHAT and CDR2 FQNNGV. After removal of 0 bases from V and 9 bases from J, the junction contained 4 bases not matched to a gene. CDR3 residues: CASSLDNRGSYTF. The CDR3, as DNA: TGTGCCAGCAGCTTAGACAACAGGGGTAGCTACACCTTC.

The V call is TRBV5-1, the J call TRBJ2-1; TRBD1 matches at 10 bases. CDR1 is SGHRS and CDR2 is YFSETQ in the germline V gene. Trimming removed 0 bases from V and 1 base from J; junction bases left unmatched: 1. This CDR3 is 16 amino acids long. CDR3 in amino acids: CASSLGTGGSYNEQFF. CDR3 sequence (DNA): TGCGCCAGCAGCTTGGGGACAGGGGGATCCTACAATGAGCAGTTCTTC.